These 12 T cell receptor beta chains originate from one sample sequenced in a study of identical twins. From the 5' RACE reads, TCRdb called clonotypes with MiXCR, one entry per CDR3 protein. The sample contains just over 450,000 distinct CDR3 sequences, 12% to 15% of which appear only once. This sample also appeared in a second study, on yellow fever vaccine responses in identical twins.

Sequencing used CD4+ T cells sorted from blood. These receptors originate from a woman aged 18-29 years in good health.

The chain uses TRBV6-2 or TRBV6-3 and TRBJ2-3; 9 nucleotides align to TRBD2. J was trimmed by 4 bases and V by 0 bases; bases with no gene match: 11. This CDR3 region has 18 residues. Germline loops: CDR1 MNHEY, CDR2 SVGEGT. CDR3 residues: CASSYSGREGFVADTQYF. The DNA for the CDR3 is TGTGCCAGCAGTTACTCTGGGCGGGAGGGATTCGTGGCAGATACGCAGTATTTT.

The rearrangement joins TRBV20-1 to TRBJ2-3; the match to TRBD1 covers 8 bases. The germline gives CDR1 DFQATT, CDR2 SNEGSKA (reference sequence). The CDR3 runs 15 residues. V lost 3 bases, J lost 0 bases, and 5 bases stayed unmatched. CDR3 coding DNA: TGCAGTGCTAGGGTGACAGGGGCCAGCACAGATACGCAGTATTTT. It encodes CSARVTGASTDTQYF.

The rearrangement links TRBV11-2 to TRBJ2-2; D call uncertain. This CDR3 comprises 14 residues. The germline V and J ends were trimmed by 5 bases and 6 bases, with 13 bases remaining between them. The germline CDR1 and CDR2 sequences are SGHAT and FQNNGV. CDR3 nucleotide sequence: TGTGCCAGCAGCCAGGACGGAAGGGCCGGGGAGCTGTTTTTT. Protein product: CASSQDGRAGELFF.

This rearrangement joins TRBV6-1 to TRBJ1-6, with D tentatively TRBD1 (6 bases). Trimming shortened V by 7 bases and J by 11 bases, and 21 bases separated the two germline ends. The CDR3 is made up of 15 amino acids. Germline loops: CDR1 MNHNS, CDR2 SASEGT. This chain's CDR3 is CASTLRGILGTPLHF. DNA for the CDR3: TGTGCCAGCACCCTAAGGGGGATACTCGGGACACCCCTCCACTTT.

This clonotype appeared a few times. The chain uses TRBV27 and TRBJ2-7; the D gene is possibly TRBD1 (5 bases). Trimming left V 5 bases short and J 4 bases short, with 9 bases between. The CDR3 consists of 12 residues. From germline, CDR1 is MNHEY and CDR2 SMNVEV (reference sequence). The CDR3 DNA reads TGTGCCAGCAGTGTGAAGGGGTACGAGCAGTACTTC. This codes for CASSVKGYEQYF.

The chain joins TRBV18 to TRBJ1-2, with TRBD1 as a possible D gene (6 bases). The germline CDR1 and CDR2 sequences are KGHSH and LQKENI. CDR3 length equals 13 residues. V was cut by 4 bases and J by 8 bases, with 14 bases left in between. The CDR3 coding sequence is TGTGCCAGCTCACGAACAGGGAACGAAGGCTACACCTTC. Its translation: CASSRTGNEGYTF. The whole variable domain, filled in from reference TRBV18 and TRBJ1-2, reads NAGVMQNPRHLVRRRGQEARLRCSPMKGHSHVYWYRQLPEEGLKFMVYLQKENIIDESGMPKERFSAEFPKEGPSILRIQQVVRGDSAAYFCASSRTGNEGYTFGSGTRLTVV.

This chain uses TRBV3-1 with TRBJ2-5; 14 nucleotides align to TRBD2. This CDR3 region has 16 residues. V was pared by 2 bases and J by 9 bases, with 8 bases of the junction left unmatched. Germline V gene sequence: CDR1 LGHDT, CDR2 YNNKEL (reference sequence). CDR3: CASSQSGTSGSGAQYF. The CDR3 DNA reads as TGTGCCAGCAGCCAATCGGGGACTAGCGGGAGCGGAGCCCAGTACTTC.

This clonotype was picked up a small number of times. The chain links TRBV7-2 to TRBJ2-6; TRBD2 might be the D (6 bases). Trimming pared 8 bases from V and 0 bases from J, leaving 8 bases between. Germline assignment: CDR1 SGHTA and CDR2 FQGNSA. CDR3 size: 14 residues. Here the CDR3 reads CASGRDSGANVLTF. CDR3 in DNA: TGTGCCAGCGGGCGGGACTCTGGGGCCAACGTCCTGACTTTC.

The chain carries TRBV7-3 and TRBJ2-2; 7 bases are a match to TRBD2. CDR1 and CDR2 from the germline V gene are SGHTA and FQGTGA. The CDR3 covers 16 residues. The trim removed 4 bases at V and 5 bases at J, leaving 10 bases unmatched. The CDR3 loop reads CASSSLLPGGTGELFF. In DNA form, the CDR3 reads TGTGCCAGCAGCTCACTCCTCCCGGGGGGAACCGGGGAGCTGTTTTTT.

This clonotype was seen at least ten times. The rearrangement links TRBV30 to TRBJ2-6, with D perhaps given as TRBD1 or TRBD2 (5 bases each). The CDR3 is made up of 17 amino acids. Trimming shortened V by 0 bases and J by 0 bases, and 12 bases separated the two germline ends. CDR1 GTSNPN and CDR2 SVGIG come from the germline V gene (reference sequence). The CDR3, as DNA: TGTGCCTGGAGTGTCCCCGGGGCTAACTCTGGGGCCAACGTCCTGACTTTC. Its translation: CAWSVPGANSGANVLTF.

In its sample, this clonotype was seen a few times. This sequence joins TRBV7-9 and TRBJ2-2; no reliable D call. Trimming cost V 4 bases and J 1 base, with 10 bases left between them. The germline V gene has CDR1 SEHNR and CDR2 FQNEAQ (reference sequence). The CDR3 consists of 15 residues. CDR3 in amino acids: CASSSMSRNTGELFF. Written as DNA, the CDR3 is TGTGCCAGCAGCTCTATGTCCAGGAACACCGGGGAGCTGTTTTTT.

This clonotype was seen only a few times. V usage is TRBV6-5 and J usage is TRBJ2-4, with TRBD1 as a possible D gene (6 bases). V gave up 2 bases and J gave up 7 bases, with 15 bases separating them. This CDR3 region has 15 residues. Germline V CDR1 and CDR2: MNHEY, SVGAGI. This CDR3 is CASSYDIKRGNIQYF. In DNA form, the CDR3 reads TGTGCCAGCAGTTACGACATCAAAAGGGGGAACATTCAGTACTTC.